The present entry profiles one TCR beta chain with its context. Its antigen is undetermined. This specimen comes from a study of T cells in Graves' hyperthyroidism and ophthalmopathy. The CDR3 has 15 residues. CDR1 and CDR2 from the germline V gene are SGHTA and FQGNSA. V was trimmed by 4 bases and J by 1 base, leaving 14 bases between them. There were TCR beta CDR3 regions amplified from RNA transcripts. Primed by the HTBI set, a first-round RT-PCR was run on the TCR CDR3. MiXCR was run by TCRdb on the multiplex PCR reads, yielding one entry per CDR3 protein. Among approximately 700,000 distinct CDR3 sequences listed, roughly 15% were seen once. Whole-study findings and limits: Ophthalmopathy prediction by the model preceded onset by a median roughly 6 months.

This clonotype was sampled from a man aged 18 to 35 with Graves' hyperthyroidism. The specimen was blood. This chain links TRBV7-2 with TRBJ2-7, with TRBD2 as a possible D gene (6 bases). The CDR3 spells CASSSYSGTSYEQYF. Written as DNA, the CDR3 is TGTGCCAGCAGCTCCTATTCCGGGACTTCCTACGAGCAGTACTTC.